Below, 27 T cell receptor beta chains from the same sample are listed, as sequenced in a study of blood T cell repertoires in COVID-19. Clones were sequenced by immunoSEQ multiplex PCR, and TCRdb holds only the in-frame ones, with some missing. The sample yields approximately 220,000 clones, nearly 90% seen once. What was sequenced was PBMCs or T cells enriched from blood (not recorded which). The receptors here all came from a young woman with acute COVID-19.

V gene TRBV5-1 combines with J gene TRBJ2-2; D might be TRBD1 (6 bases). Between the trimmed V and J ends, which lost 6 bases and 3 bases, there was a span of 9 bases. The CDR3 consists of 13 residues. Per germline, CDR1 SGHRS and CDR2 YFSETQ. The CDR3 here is CASNRADTGELFF. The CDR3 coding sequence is TGCGCCAGCAACAGGGCCGACACCGGGGAGCTGTTTTTT.

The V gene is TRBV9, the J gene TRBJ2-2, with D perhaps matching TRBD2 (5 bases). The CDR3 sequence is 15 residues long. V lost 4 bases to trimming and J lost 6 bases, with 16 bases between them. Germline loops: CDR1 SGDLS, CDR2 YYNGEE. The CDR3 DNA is TGTGCCAGCAGCACTCGATCCAGAGGGCCCGGGGAGCTGTTTTTT. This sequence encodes CASSTRSRGPGELFF.

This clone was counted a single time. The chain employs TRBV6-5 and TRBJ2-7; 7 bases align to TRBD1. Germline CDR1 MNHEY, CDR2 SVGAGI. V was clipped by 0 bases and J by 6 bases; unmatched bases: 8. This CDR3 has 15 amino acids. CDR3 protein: CASSYSEKGASEQYF. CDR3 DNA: TGTGCCAGCAGTTACTCGGAGAAGGGGGCCTCCGAGCAGTACTTC.

CDR3 protein: CASSLAYGTYNNEQFF. As DNA, the CDR3 is TGTGCCAGCAGCCTGGCTTACGGGACTTATAACAATGAGCAGTTCTTC. This chain uses TRBV11-3 with TRBJ2-1, with TRBD2 as a possible D gene (6 bases). The CDR3 consists of 16 residues. Trimming cost V 5 bases and J 5 bases, with 19 bases left between them. Germline V CDR1 and CDR2: SGHNT, YENEEA.

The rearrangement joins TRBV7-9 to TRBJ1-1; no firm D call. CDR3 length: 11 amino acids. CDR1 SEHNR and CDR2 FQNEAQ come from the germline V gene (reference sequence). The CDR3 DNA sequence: TGTGCAACATCCATGAACACTGAAGCTTTCTTT. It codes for CATSMNTEAFF.

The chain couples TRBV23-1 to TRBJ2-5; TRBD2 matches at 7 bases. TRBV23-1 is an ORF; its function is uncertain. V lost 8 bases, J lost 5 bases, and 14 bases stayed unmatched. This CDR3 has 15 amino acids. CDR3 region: CASGSGIPGGETQYF. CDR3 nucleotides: TGCGCCAGCGGAAGCGGGATACCCGGGGGGGAGACCCAGTACTTC.

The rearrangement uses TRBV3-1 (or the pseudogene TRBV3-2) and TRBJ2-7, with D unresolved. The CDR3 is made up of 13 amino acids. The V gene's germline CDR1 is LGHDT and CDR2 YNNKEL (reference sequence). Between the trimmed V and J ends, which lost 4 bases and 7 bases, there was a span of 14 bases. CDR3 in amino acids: CASSRAGSWEQYF. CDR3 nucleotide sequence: TGTGCCAGCAGCCGTGCAGGATCATGGGAGCAGTACTTC.

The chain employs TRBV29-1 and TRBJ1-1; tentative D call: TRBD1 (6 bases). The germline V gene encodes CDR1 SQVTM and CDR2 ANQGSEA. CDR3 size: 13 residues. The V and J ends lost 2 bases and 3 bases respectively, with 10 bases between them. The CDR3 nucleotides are TGCAGCGTTGAACAGGGGATCGACACTGAAGCTTTCTTT. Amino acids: CSVEQGIDTEAFF. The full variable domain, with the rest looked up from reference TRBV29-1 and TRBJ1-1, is SAVISQKPSRDICQRGTSLTIQCQVDSQVTMMFWYRQQPGQSLTLIATANQGSEATYESGFVIDKFPISRPNLTFSTLTVSNMSPEDSSIYLCSVEQGIDTEAFFGQGTRLTVV.

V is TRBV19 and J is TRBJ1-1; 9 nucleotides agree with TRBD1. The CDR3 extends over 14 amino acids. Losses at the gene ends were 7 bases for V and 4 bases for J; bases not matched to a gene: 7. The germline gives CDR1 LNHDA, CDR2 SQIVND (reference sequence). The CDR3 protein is CASNRDRVVTEAFF. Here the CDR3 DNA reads TGTGCCAGTAATCGGGACAGGGTCGTCACTGAAGCTTTCTTT.

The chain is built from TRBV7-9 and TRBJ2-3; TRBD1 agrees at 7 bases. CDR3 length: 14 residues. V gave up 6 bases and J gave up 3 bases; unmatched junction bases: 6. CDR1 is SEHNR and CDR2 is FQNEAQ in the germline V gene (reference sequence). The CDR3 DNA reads TGTGCCAGCAGGACAGGGAGTCCGACAGATACGCAGTATTTT. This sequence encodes CASRTGSPTDTQYF.

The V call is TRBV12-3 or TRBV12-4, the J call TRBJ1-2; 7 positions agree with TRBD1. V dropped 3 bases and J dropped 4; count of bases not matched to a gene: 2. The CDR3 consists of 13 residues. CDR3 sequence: CASSLQGVYGYTF. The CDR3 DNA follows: TGTGCCAGCAGTTTGCAGGGGGTCTATGGCTACACCTTC.

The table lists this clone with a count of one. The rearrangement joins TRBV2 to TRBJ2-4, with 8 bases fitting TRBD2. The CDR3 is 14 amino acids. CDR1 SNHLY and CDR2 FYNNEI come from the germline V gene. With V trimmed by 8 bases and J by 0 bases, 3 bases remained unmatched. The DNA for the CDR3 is TGTGCCAGCGTAGCGGGGATAGCCAAAAACATTCAGTACTTC. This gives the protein CASVAGIAKNIQYF.

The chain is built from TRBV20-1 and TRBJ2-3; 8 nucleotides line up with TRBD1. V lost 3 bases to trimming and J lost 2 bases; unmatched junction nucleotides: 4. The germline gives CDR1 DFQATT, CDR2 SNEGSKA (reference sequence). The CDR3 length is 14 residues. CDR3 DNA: TGCAGTGCTAGTGGGGACAGGTCCACAGATACGCAGTATTTT. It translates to CSASGDRSTDTQYF.

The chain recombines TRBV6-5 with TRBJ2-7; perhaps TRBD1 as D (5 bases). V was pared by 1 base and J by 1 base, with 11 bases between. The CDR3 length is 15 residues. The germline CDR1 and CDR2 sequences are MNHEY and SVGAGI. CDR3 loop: CASSYLPGKSYEQYF. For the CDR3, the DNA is TGTGCCAGCAGTTACTTACCAGGGAAATCCTACGAGCAGTACTTC.

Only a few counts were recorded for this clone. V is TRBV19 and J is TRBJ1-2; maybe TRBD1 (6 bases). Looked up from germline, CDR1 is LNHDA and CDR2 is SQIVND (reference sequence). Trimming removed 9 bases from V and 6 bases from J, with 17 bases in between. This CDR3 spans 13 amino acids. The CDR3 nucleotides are TGTGCCAGCACACTCAACAGGGCAAATGGCTACACCTTC. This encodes CASTLNRANGYTF.

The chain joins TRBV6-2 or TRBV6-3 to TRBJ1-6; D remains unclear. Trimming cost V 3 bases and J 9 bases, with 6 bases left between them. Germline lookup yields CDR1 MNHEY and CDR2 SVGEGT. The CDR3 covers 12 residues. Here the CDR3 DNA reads TGTGCCAGCAGTTATAGAGTTTCACCCCTCCACTTT. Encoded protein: CASSYRVSPLHF.

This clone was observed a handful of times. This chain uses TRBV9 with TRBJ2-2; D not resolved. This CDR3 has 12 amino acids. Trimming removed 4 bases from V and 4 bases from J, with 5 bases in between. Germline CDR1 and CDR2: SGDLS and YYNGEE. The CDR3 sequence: CASSSGTGELFF. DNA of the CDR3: TGTGCCAGCAGCTCGGGCACCGGGGAGCTGTTTTTT.

The CDR3 loop is CASSLSFGGTEAFF. The CDR3, as DNA: TGTGCCAGCTCACTTAGCTTCGGAGGCACTGAAGCTTTCTTT. The gene calls are TRBV18 and TRBJ1-1; D gene uncertain. The CDR3 spans 14 residues. Trimming pared 4 bases from V and 4 bases from J, leaving 13 bases between. From germline, CDR1 is KGHSH and CDR2 LQKENI.

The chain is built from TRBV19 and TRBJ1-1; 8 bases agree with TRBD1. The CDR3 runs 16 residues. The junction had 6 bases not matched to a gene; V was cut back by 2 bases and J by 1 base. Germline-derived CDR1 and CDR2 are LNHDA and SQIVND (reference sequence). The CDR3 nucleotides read TGTGCCAGTAGTATACTACAGGGGGTCGGGAACACTGAAGCTTTCTTT. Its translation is CASSILQGVGNTEAFF. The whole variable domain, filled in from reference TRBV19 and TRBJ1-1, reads DGGITQSPKYLFRKEGQNVTLSCEQNLNHDAMYWYRQDPGQGLRLIYYSQIVNDFQKGDIAEGYSVSREKKESFPLTVTSAQKNPTAFYLCASSILQGVGNTEAFFGQGTRLTVV.

CDR3 coding DNA: TGTGCCAGCAGGCGAGACAGGAGCTCCTACGAGCAGTACTTC. It codes for CASRRDRSSYEQYF. The chain has TRBV6-5 and TRBJ2-7; D might be TRBD1 (6 bases). The V gene lost 6 bases and the J gene lost 0 bases, with 12 bases spanning the gap. CDR1 and CDR2 from the germline V gene are MNHEY and SVGAGI. The CDR3 has 14 residues.

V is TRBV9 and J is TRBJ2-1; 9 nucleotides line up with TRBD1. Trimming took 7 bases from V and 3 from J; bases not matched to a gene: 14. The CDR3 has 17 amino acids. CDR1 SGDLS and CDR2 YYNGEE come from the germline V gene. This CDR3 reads CASRPGQGVFDYNEQFF. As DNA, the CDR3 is TGTGCCAGCCGACCGGGACAGGGTGTTTTCGACTACAATGAGCAGTTCTTC.

CDR3 bases: TGTGCCAGCTCAGAGATGGGGGGTGGCTACGAGCAGTACTTC. It encodes CASSEMGGGYEQYF. The chain has TRBV18 and TRBJ2-7, with a weak D call TRBD2 (6 bases). The CDR3 consists of 14 residues. The germline gives CDR1 KGHSH, CDR2 LQKENI. V was cut by 5 bases and J by 3 bases, with 14 bases left in between.

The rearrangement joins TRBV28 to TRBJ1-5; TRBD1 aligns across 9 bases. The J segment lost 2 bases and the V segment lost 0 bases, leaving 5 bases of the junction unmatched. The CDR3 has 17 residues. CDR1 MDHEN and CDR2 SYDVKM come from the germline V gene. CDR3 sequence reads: CASSLWGWTGGNQPQHF. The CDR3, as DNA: TGTGCCAGCAGTTTATGGGGATGGACAGGGGGCAATCAGCCCCAGCATTTT. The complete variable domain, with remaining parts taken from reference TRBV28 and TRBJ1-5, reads DVKVTQSSRYLVKRTGEKVFLECVQDMDHENMFWYRQDPGLGLRLIYFSYDVKMKEKGDIPEGYSVSREKKERFSLILESASTNQTSMYLCASSLWGWTGGNQPQHFGDGTRLSIL.

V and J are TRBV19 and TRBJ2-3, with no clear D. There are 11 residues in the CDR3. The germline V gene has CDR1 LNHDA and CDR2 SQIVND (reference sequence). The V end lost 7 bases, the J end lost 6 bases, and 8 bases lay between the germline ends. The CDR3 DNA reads TGTGCCAGTAAGAAGAGGGATACGCAGTATTTT. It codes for CASKKRDTQYF.

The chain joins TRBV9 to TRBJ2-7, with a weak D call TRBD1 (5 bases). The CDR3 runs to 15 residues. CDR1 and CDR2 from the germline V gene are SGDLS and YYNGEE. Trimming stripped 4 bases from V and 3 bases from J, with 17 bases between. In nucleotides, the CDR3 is TGTGCCAGCAGCCTGGGGCCGGTCAGGCGCTACGAGCAGTACTTC. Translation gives CASSLGPVRRYEQYF.

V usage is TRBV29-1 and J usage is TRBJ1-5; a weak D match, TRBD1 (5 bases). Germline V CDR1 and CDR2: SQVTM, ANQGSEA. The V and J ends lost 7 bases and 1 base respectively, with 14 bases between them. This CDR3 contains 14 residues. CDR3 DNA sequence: TGCAGCGCTGGTACTGGGGGGAGCAATCAGCCCCAGCATTTT. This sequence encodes CSAGTGGSNQPQHF.

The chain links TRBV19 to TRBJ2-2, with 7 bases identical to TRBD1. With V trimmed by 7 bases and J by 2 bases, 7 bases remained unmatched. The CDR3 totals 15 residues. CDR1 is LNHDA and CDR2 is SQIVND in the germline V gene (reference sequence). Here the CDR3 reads CASTPGGRNTGELFF. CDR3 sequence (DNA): TGTGCCAGTACCCCAGGGGGAAGAAACACCGGGGAGCTGTTTTTT.